The 18 T cell receptor beta chains given below trace back to one sample, sequenced in a study of response to subunit inactivated influenza vaccine. TCRdb analysed the RT-PCR reads with MiXCR anew, one entry per CDR3 protein. The table shows 500,000 to 600,000 distinct CDR3 sequences, with 12% to 15% occurring only once. Specimen: PBMCs from blood, collected 11 to 12 days after vaccination. The receptors stem from a man between 45 and 60 years old who received an inactivated influenza vaccine.

The V and J genes are TRBV7-2 and TRBJ1-6; 8 bases are a match to TRBD1. This CDR3 has 15 residues. Germline assignment: CDR1 SGHTA and CDR2 FQGNSA. Trimming took 4 bases from V and 9 from J; bases not matched to a gene: 8. The CDR3 reads CASSYRTGGRSPLHF. CDR3 DNA: TGTGCCAGCAGCTACCGCACAGGGGGACGTTCACCCCTCCACTTT.

The gene calls are TRBV5-1 and TRBJ1-4, with TRBD1 as a possible D gene (5 bases). Trimming left V 6 bases short and J 0 bases short, with 15 bases between. This CDR3 contains 16 residues. From germline, CDR1 is SGHRS and CDR2 YFSETQ. The CDR3 protein is CASKWGRSATNEKLFF. The DNA for the CDR3 is TGCGCCAGCAAGTGGGGACGGAGTGCAACTAATGAAAAACTGTTTTTT.

In this sample, this clonotype turned up a few times. The chain has TRBV3-1 and TRBJ1-2; 7 bases match TRBD1. The CDR3 consists of 15 residues. From germline, CDR1 is LGHDT and CDR2 YNNKEL (reference sequence). After removal of 0 bases from V and 5 bases from J, the junction contained 6 bases not matched to a gene. The chain's CDR3 is CASSQDPRGAYGYTF. The CDR3 region has the DNA TGTGCCAGCAGCCAAGATCCCAGGGGGGCATATGGCTACACCTTC.

This clonotype was observed at least ten times. The chain carries TRBV20-1 and TRBJ2-3; 10 positions agree with TRBD2. The V gene's germline CDR1 is DFQATT and CDR2 SNEGSKA (reference sequence). V shed 0 bases and J 11 bases; nucleotides not matched to a gene: 5. The CDR3 is 13 residues long. The CDR3 reads CSAREASGSEQYF. The CDR3 DNA sequence: TGCAGTGCTAGAGAAGCTAGCGGGAGCGAGCAGTATTTT.

The sample holds a few counts of this clonotype. The chain carries TRBV11-2 and TRBJ2-1; 9 positions match TRBD1. Germline loops: CDR1 SGHAT, CDR2 FQNNGV. The CDR3 runs 18 residues. V gave up 1 base and J gave up 2 bases; unmatched junction bases: 9. Here the CDR3 reads CASSLVPGWTGAYNEQFF. The DNA of the CDR3 is TGTGCCAGCAGCTTAGTACCCGGTTGGACAGGGGCCTACAATGAGCAGTTCTTC.

This clonotype turned up a few times. V gene TRBV4-1 combines with J gene TRBJ2-6; D is ambiguous. V lost 9 bases, J lost 2 bases, and 8 bases lay in between. Germline V gene lookup returns CDR1 MGHRA and CDR2 YSYEKL. CDR3 length equals 13 residues. The CDR3 DNA sequence: TGCGCCAGTAAAGCGCCTGGGGCCAACGTCCTGACTTTC. Its translation: CASKAPGANVLTF.

The V and J genes are TRBV5-5 and TRBJ2-2; D uncertain. This CDR3 is 13 amino acids long. Trimming removed 1 base at V and 3 bases at J, with 4 bases between. Germline CDR1 and CDR2: SGHKS and YYEKEE (reference sequence). The CDR3 is CASSLYDTGELFF. CDR3 coding DNA: TGTGCCAGCAGCTTGTACGACACCGGGGAGCTGTTTTTT.

The chain couples TRBV28 to TRBJ2-7, with D possibly TRBD2 on 6 matching bases. CDR3 size: 15 residues. Trimming removed 6 bases from V and 0 bases from J, with 15 bases in between. Germline loops: CDR1 MDHEN, CDR2 SYDVKM. CDR3: CASSTTSTVSYEQYF. Written as DNA, the CDR3 is TGTGCCAGCAGCACCACTAGCACAGTCTCCTACGAGCAGTACTTC. Combining the CDR3 with reference TRBV28 and TRBJ2-7 gives the whole variable domain DVKVTQSSRYLVKRTGEKVFLECVQDMDHENMFWYRQDPGLGLRLIYFSYDVKMKEKGDIPEGYSVSREKKERFSLILESASTNQTSMYLCASSTTSTVSYEQYFGPGTRLTVT.

The rearrangement joins TRBV4-1 to TRBJ1-1; D gene ambiguous. The CDR3 has 18 residues. Germline V gene sequence: CDR1 MGHRA, CDR2 YSYEKL. Trimming left V 3 bases short and J 8 bases short, with 28 bases between. This chain's CDR3 is CASSQYLSTPFRRAEAFF. The DNA of the CDR3 is TGCGCCAGCAGCCAGTACCTGAGTACCCCCTTTCGGAGGGCGGAAGCTTTCTTT.

The rearrangement joins TRBV20-1 to TRBJ2-1; TRBD2 matches 14 bases. The length of the CDR3 is 16 residues. V was pared by 4 bases and J by 2 bases, with 4 bases of the junction left unmatched. Germline V gives CDR1 DFQATT, CDR2 SNEGSKA (reference sequence). This CDR3 is CSAIRTSGRTYNEQFF. In DNA form, the CDR3 reads TGCAGTGCTATACGGACTAGCGGGAGGACCTACAATGAGCAGTTCTTC.

This clonotype has just a few counts. The chain joins TRBV18 to TRBJ2-3, with D perhaps TRBD1 or TRBD2 (6 bases each). The V end lost 0 bases, the J end lost 8 bases, and 12 bases lay between the germline ends. The V gene's germline CDR1 is KGHSH and CDR2 LQKENI. This CDR3 spans 14 amino acids. In DNA form, the CDR3 reads TGTGCCAGCTCACCACCGGGGGCCGGGGGTACGCAGTATTTT. This gives the protein CASSPPGAGGTQYF.

The chain employs TRBV19 and TRBJ1-4; tentatively, D is TRBD1 (6 bases). This CDR3 comprises 16 residues. The ends were cut back, 5 bases at V and 8 bases at J, with 21 bases in the middle. The V gene's germline CDR1 is LNHDA and CDR2 SQIVND (reference sequence). CDR3 residues: CASSLPDSPTREKLFF. The CDR3 nucleotides are TGTGCCAGTAGTCTCCCGGACAGCCCCACAAGGGAAAAACTGTTTTTT.

The V call is TRBV11-3, the J call TRBJ2-5; weak D call: TRBD1 (6 bases). V shed 1 base and J shed 5 bases, with 11 bases lying between them. This CDR3 is 14 amino acids long. Germline CDR1 reads SGHNT; CDR2 reads YENEEA. The CDR3 region has the DNA TGTGCCAGCAGCTTAGGGGTGGGGGCTGAGACCCAGTACTTC. It is translated as CASSLGVGAETQYF.

This clonotype was seen a few times. V is TRBV6-2 or TRBV6-3 and J is TRBJ2-4; TRBD1 is a possible D gene (6 bases). This CDR3 comprises 13 residues. Trimming removed 6 bases from V and 9 bases from J, with 15 bases in between. Germline-derived CDR1 and CDR2 are MNHEY and SVGEGT. The chain's CDR3 is CASSPPQGTIQYF. The DNA for the CDR3 is TGTGCCAGCAGCCCCCCACAGGGAACCATTCAGTACTTC.

This clonotype was observed many times. V gene TRBV6-5 combines with J gene TRBJ2-3, with a possible D match to TRBD1 (5 bases). V was cut by 0 bases and J by 0 bases, with 13 bases left in between. The CDR3 totals 17 residues. CDR1 is MNHEY, CDR2 SVGAGI, per germline. The CDR3 protein is CASSYSRTRASTDTQYF. As DNA, the CDR3 is TGTGCCAGCAGTTACTCTCGGACAAGAGCTAGCACAGATACGCAGTATTTT.

The rearrangement uses TRBV6-5 and TRBJ2-7; TRBD1 agrees at 7 bases. This CDR3 has 18 residues. The germline V gene encodes CDR1 MNHEY and CDR2 SVGAGI. V lost 0 bases to trimming and J lost 2 bases; unmatched junction nucleotides: 13. CDR3 nucleotide sequence: TGTGCCAGCAGTTACTCGGGCACAGGGGCACGGGGAGCCTACGAGCAGTACTTC. The encoded protein is CASSYSGTGARGAYEQYF.

This clonotype was detected only a few times. The chain employs TRBV4-1 and TRBJ2-3; 9 nucleotides match TRBD2. The CDR3 spans 16 residues. CDR1 and CDR2 (germline): MGHRA, YSYEKL. J gave up 4 bases and V 6 bases, and 11 bases lay outside the gene matches. Here the CDR3 DNA reads TGCGCCAGCAGTCCTACCGGGACTAGCTTCTCAGATACGCAGTATTTT. It codes for CASSPTGTSFSDTQYF.

The chain links TRBV7-2 to TRBJ2-3; 12 bases agree with TRBD2. Unmatched junction bases numbered 6, after V lost 0 bases and J lost 5 bases. This CDR3 contains 17 residues. Germline assignment: CDR1 SGHTA and CDR2 FQGNSA. CDR3 bases: TGTGCCAGCAGCTTAGCGGCTAGCGGGGGGGGAGGAGATACGCAGTATTTT. Translation: CASSLAASGGGGDTQYF.